A selection of T cell receptor beta chains follows, all from one sample in a study of liver allograft versus peripheral blood T cells. TCRdb used MiXCR to reprocess the reads, holding one entry per CDR3 protein. The repertoire holds some 900 distinct CDR3 sequences, with about a sixth as singletons. These TCRs come from a human patient who had a liver transplant. Some T cells may possibly be graft donor cells. Both conserved end residues are part of each CDR3. The D gene is left open where the match is weak. Rows give clone size only sometimes, using once, few, many, or a class for an expanded clone.

D gene,CDR3 length,clone size,J gene,V gene,CDR3 DNA,CDR3 protein
.,18,large,TRBJ1-5,TRBV6-2/TRBV6-3,TGTGCCAGCAACACCGATCTGACACGGGGGGTTGGCAATCAGCCCCAGCATTTT,CASNTDLTRGVGNQPQHF
TRBD1,15,large,TRBJ1-2,TRBV6-6,TGTGCCAGCACCGACCGGGACAGGGGGAACTATGGCTACACCTTC,CASTDRDRGNYGYTF
.,17,medium-sized,TRBJ2-2,TRBV7-9,TGTGCCAGCAGCTCCCCAAGGGGCTCCACGAACACCGGGGAGCTGTTTTTT,CASSSPRGSTNTGELFF
.,14,medium-sized,TRBJ1-2,TRBV30,TGTGCCTGGAGCCGGCCGGGGAAGATCGATGGCTACACCTTC,CAWSRPGKIDGYTF
.,17,medium-sized,TRBJ1-6,TRBV7-3,TGTGCCAGCAGCTTAAAAGGACGGAGCTCCTATAATTCACCCCTCCACTTT,CASSLKGRSSYNSPLHF
.,14,medium-sized,TRBJ2-5,TRBV6-1,TGTGCCAGCAGTGAAAACCCATGGTCAGAGACCCAGTACTTC,CASSENPWSETQYF
.,16,medium-sized,TRBJ1-2,TRBV27,TGTGCCAGCAGTTTATTCGGTAGGGATGGGGGGGCTGGCTACACCTTC,CASSLFGRDGGAGYTF
.,12,large,TRBJ1-2,TRBV5-4,TGTGCCAGCAGCCTATATGGGGGGGGCTACACCTTC,CASSLYGGGYTF
TRBD2,16,.,TRBJ2-7,TRBV20-1,TGCAGTGCTAGGTTCCATAGCGGGGGCTACGCCTACGAGCAGTACTTC,CSARFHSGGYAYEQYF
.,13,medium-sized,TRBJ1-3,TRBV6-5,TGTGCCAGCAGTTACTTCGGTGGAAACACCATATATTTT,CASSYFGGNTIYF
.,15,medium-sized,TRBJ2-1,TRBV27,TGTGCCAGCAGTTTTGAGGAGGGTCCCTACAATGAGCAGTTCTTC,CASSFEEGPYNEQFF
.,15,medium-sized,TRBJ2-3,TRBV12-3/TRBV12-4,TGTGCCAGCAGTTTAGTAGCAGGGGAAACAGATACGCAGTATTTT,CASSLVAGETDTQYF
.,14,large,TRBJ1-4,TRBV6-1,TGTGCCAGCACCCCGGGTCCAACTAATGAAAAACTGTTTTTT,CASTPGPTNEKLFF
TRBD1,15,large,TRBJ2-2,TRBV27,TGTGCCAGCAGTGGGGACAGGACGAACACCGGGGAGCTGTTTTTT,CASSGDRTNTGELFF
.,15,medium-sized,TRBJ1-3,TRBV6-5,TGTGCCAGCAGTCGACAGTTCCACTCTGGAAACACCATATATTTT,CASSRQFHSGNTIYF
.,14,medium-sized,TRBJ1-6,TRBV20-1,TGCAGTGCTAGAGGAGCTCGGGATCTCTCACCCCTCCACTTT,CSARGARDLSPLHF
.,12,.,TRBJ1-2,TRBV20-1,TGCAGTGCTAGAGTGCGATACTATGGCTACACCTTC,CSARVRYYGYTF
.,14,few,TRBJ1-2,TRBV24-1,TGTGGGGGGGGCCGAGGACAAGCAATCTATGGCTACACCTTC,CGGGRGQAIYGYTF
.,15,medium-sized,TRBJ1-3,TRBV30,TGTGCCTGGAGTGGCGGGACGTTCTCTGGAAACACCATATATTTT,CAWSGGTFSGNTIYF
TRBD1,14,.,TRBJ1-5,TRBV19,TGTGCCAGTAGTGACACAGGGGGCCGCCAGCCCCAGCATTTT,CASSDTGGRQPQHF
.,14,.,TRBJ1-2,TRBV6-6,TGTGCCAGCAGTTACGGGGGTTCTTTGGGTGGCTACACCTTC,CASSYGGSLGGYTF
.,14,medium-sized,TRBJ2-3,TRBV29-1,TGCAGCGTTCGCCGGGCCCGGGGCGAAAATACGCAGTATTTT,CSVRRARGENTQYF
.,12,large,TRBJ2-7,TRBV29-1,TGCAGCGTTTACACAGAGCCCTACGAGCAGTACTTC,CSVYTEPYEQYF
TRBD1,14,.,TRBJ2-7,TRBV20-1,TGCAGTGCTCTCGTCCGGGACAGGGTCTACGAGCAGTACTTC,CSALVRDRVYEQYF
.,13,medium-sized,TRBJ1-2,TRBV12-3/TRBV12-4,TGTGCCAGCAGGCCCCAGGGAAGGAATGGCTACACCTTC,CASRPQGRNGYTF
.,14,medium-sized,TRBJ2-7,TRBV7-2,TGTGCCAGCAGCTTAGACCCTAGCTCCTACGAGCAGTACTTC,CASSLDPSSYEQYF
.,14,medium-sized,TRBJ1-5,TRBV19,TGTGCCAGTAGTAGAGGAGGGGTGGATCAGCCCCAGCATTTT,CASSRGGVDQPQHF
.,17,medium-sized,TRBJ1-5,TRBV12-3/TRBV12-4,TGTGCCAGCAGTTTAGCGGGGGGCGCAGGGGCAAATCAGCCCCAGCATTTT,CASSLAGGAGANQPQHF
TRBD2,16,few,TRBJ2-3,TRBV5-4,TGTGCCAGCAGCCGCGGTGGAGCGGGGGGGCAAAATACGCAGTATTTT,CASSRGGAGGQNTQYF
TRBD2,15,medium-sized,TRBJ2-7,TRBV7-2,TGTGCCAGCAGCTTAAGCGCTAGCGGGGTGTACGAGCAGTACTTC,CASSLSASGVYEQYF
TRBD1,13,large,TRBJ1-1,TRBV11-2,TGTGCCAGCAGCCCACGACAGGGGGGGGGAGCTTTCTTT,CASSPRQGGGAFF
.,14,large,TRBJ1-2,TRBV5-4,TGTGCCAGCAGCTTGTATATAGGTAACTATGGCTACACCTTC,CASSLYIGNYGYTF
.,16,medium-sized,TRBJ1-1,TRBV7-9,TGTGCCAGCAGCTTAGCGCTATCCGGTACCTCCACTGAAGCTTTCTTT,CASSLALSGTSTEAFF
.,14,medium-sized,TRBJ1-1,TRBV20-1,TGCAGTGCTATGCAGGGGAGGGGTGAGACTGAAGCTTTCTTT,CSAMQGRGETEAFF
TRBD2,18,large,TRBJ2-1,TRBV19,TGTGCCAGTACCGGGGGTCGGACTAGCGGGAGGTTGGTGAATGAGCAGTTCTTC,CASTGGRTSGRLVNEQFF
.,15,medium-sized,TRBJ1-2,TRBV28,TGTGCCAGCAGTTTGGTCCAACATGGGGTCGGTGGCTACACCTTC,CASSLVQHGVGGYTF
.,15,.,TRBJ2-1,TRBV27,TGTGCCAGCAGCGCGGGGGCCGGAAGATACAATGAGCAGTTCTTC,CASSAGAGRYNEQFF
.,16,few,TRBJ2-2,TRBV24-1,TGTGCCACCAGTGATGCAGCTTTAGCTGTCTTGGGGGAGCTGTTTTTT,CATSDAALAVLGELFF
TRBD1,16,medium-sized,TRBJ1-2,TRBV28,TGTGCCAGCAGTCTATACAGGGGCAGTAAAAACTATGGCTACACCTTC,CASSLYRGSKNYGYTF
.,13,medium-sized,TRBJ1-5,TRBV12-3/TRBV12-4,TGTGCCAGCAGTTTAATGGGGACTCAGCCCCAGCATTTT,CASSLMGTQPQHF
.,17,large,TRBJ1-5,TRBV6-5,TGTGCCAGCAGTTATTCCGGTCCGGAAAAGGCAGTTCAGCCCCAGCATTTT,CASSYSGPEKAVQPQHF
.,13,medium-sized,TRBJ2-7,TRBV20-1,TGCAGTGCCGGGACTGGGGGGACCTACGAGCAGTACTTC,CSAGTGGTYEQYF
TRBD2,15,.,TRBJ2-7,TRBV20-1,TGCAGTGCTAGAGATGGGGAAGCGGGGGGGCGCGAGCAGTACTTC,CSARDGEAGGREQYF
.,15,medium-sized,TRBJ1-1,TRBV5-4,TGTGCCAGCAGCTTGGTGAAAGGGTGGAACACTGAAGCTTTCTTT,CASSLVKGWNTEAFF
TRBD1,16,medium-sized,TRBJ2-7,TRBV6-5,TGTGCCAGCAGCCACCTGGGGACAGGGATGGCCTACGAGCAGTACTTC,CASSHLGTGMAYEQYF
.,15,medium-sized,TRBJ1-1,TRBV14,TGTGCCAGCAGCCAAGGGGCTTATAGGCTTCAAGAAGCTTTCTTT,CASSQGAYRLQEAFF
.,15,medium-sized,TRBJ2-7,TRBV18,TGTGCCAGCTCACCAGGCACAGGGTTTGCCTACGAGCAGTACTTC,CASSPGTGFAYEQYF
.,11,medium-sized,TRBJ1-6,TRBV11-2,TGTGCCAGCAGCTTCAGTTCACCCCTCCACTTT,CASSFSSPLHF
.,14,large,TRBJ1-2,TRBV18,TGTGCCAGCTCACCTACGGGGGCTAACTATGGCTACACCTTC,CASSPTGANYGYTF
.,15,medium-sized,TRBJ1-3,TRBV19,TGTGCCAGCCACCCGGCAGGCACAGGAGGAAACACCATATATTTT,CASHPAGTGGNTIYF
.,14,.,TRBJ2-2,TRBV12-3/TRBV12-4,TGTGCCAGCAGTTTAAAGGGGAACACCGGGGAGCTGTTTTTT,CASSLKGNTGELFF
.,15,large,TRBJ1-3,TRBV19,TGTGCCAGTTTCGATTACCGCGGGTCTGGAAACACCATATATTTT,CASFDYRGSGNTIYF
TRBD2,15,few,TRBJ2-1,TRBV7-9,TGTGCCAGCAGCTTATCTAGCGGACGTCCCAATGAGCAGTTCTTC,CASSLSSGRPNEQFF